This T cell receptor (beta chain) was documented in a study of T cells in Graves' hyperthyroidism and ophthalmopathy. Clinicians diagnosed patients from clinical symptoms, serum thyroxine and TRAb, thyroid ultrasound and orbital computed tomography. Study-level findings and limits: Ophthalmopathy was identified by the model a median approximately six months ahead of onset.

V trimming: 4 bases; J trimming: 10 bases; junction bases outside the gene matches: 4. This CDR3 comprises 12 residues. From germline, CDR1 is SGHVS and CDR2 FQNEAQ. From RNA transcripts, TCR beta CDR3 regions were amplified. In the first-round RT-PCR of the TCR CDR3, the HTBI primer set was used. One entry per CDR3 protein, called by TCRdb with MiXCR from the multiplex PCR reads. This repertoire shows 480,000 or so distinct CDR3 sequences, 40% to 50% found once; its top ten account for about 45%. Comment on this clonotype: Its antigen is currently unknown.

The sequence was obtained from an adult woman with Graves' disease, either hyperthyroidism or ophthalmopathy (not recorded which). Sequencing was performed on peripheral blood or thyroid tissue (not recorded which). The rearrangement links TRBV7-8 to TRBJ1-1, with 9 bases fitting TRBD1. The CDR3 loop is CASSWDRALAFF. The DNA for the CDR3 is TGTGCCAGCAGCTGGGACAGGGCGCTAGCTTTCTTT.